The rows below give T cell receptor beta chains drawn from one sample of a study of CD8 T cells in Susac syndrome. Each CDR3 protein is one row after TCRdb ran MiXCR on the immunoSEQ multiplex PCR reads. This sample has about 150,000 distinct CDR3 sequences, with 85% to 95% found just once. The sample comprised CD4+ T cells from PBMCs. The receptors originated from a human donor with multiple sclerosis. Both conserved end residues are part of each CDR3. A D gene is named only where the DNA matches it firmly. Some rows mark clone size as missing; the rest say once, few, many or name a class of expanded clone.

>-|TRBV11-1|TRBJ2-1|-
TGTGCCAGCAGAAGAAACGGGGCAGTAGGAGAGAGCTCCTACAATGAGCAGTTCTTC
CASRRNGAVGESSYNEQFF
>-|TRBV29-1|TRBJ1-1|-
TGCAGCACCTCGGGGGACACTGAAGCTTTCTTT
CSTSGDTEAFF
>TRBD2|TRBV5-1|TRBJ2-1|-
TGCGCCAGCAGCTTGGCGGGACTAGCAATTGAGCAGTTCTTC
CASSLAGLAIEQFF
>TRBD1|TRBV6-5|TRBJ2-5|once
TGTGCCAGCAGCACAGGGGGATCAGCAGAGACCCAGTACTTC
CASSTGGSAETQYF
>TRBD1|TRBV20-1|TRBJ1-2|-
TGCAGTGCTCGAATACAGGGGGCCTATGGCTACACCTTC
CSARIQGAYGYTF
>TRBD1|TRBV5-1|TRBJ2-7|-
TGCGCCAGCAGCCCGAGGGCCCCCGCCCCTCCCAGGGGGCAAGTTGAGGAGCAGTACTTC
CASSPRAPAPPRGQVEEQYF
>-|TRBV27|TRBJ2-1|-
TGTGCCAGCTCAAGGTTTGGCTCCTACAATGAGCAGTTCTTC
CASSRFGSYNEQFF
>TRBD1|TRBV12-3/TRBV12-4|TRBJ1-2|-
TGTGCCAGCAGTCTCACAGGGGGAAGAGATGGCTACACCTTC
CASSLTGGRDGYTF
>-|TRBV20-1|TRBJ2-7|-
TGCAGTGCAACAGGCCGGGGATCCATAACCTACGAGCAGTACTTC
CSATGRGSITYEQYF
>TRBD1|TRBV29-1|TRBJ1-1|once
TGCAGCGTTTATGGGACAGGGGGCGCATACACTGAAGCTTTCTTT
CSVYGTGGAYTEAFF
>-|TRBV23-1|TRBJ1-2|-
TGCGCCAGCTTAGGGAACTATGGCTACACCTTC
CASLGNYGYTF
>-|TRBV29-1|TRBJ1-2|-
TGCACCTCGACAGTAGCTAACTATGGCTACACCTTC
CTSTVANYGYTF
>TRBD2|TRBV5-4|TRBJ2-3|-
TGTGCCAGCAGCTTGGAAAGCGGGGGGGCCCCAGATACGCAGTATTTT
CASSLESGGAPDTQYF